The sequence of this T cell receptor beta chain was determined in a study of blood T cell repertoires in COVID-19. Overall study context: The United States, Italy and Spain were the sources of the acute and convalescent COVID-19 samples. The cDNA or gDNA used as material had been derived from T cells, B-cell-depleted T cells, or PBMCs.

Data came from immunoSEQ multiplex PCR; TCRdb stores just in-frame clones and leaves some out. This table holds 150,000 to 200,000 clones, roughly four fifths found once. This clone was recorded only once. The sequenced sample consisted of peripheral blood. This clonotype originated in a man aged 50 to 59 who had recovered from COVID-19.

The CDR3: CAWSVTGGSEAFF. The CDR3 DNA sequence: TGTGCCTGGAGTGTAACGGGGGGGTCCGAAGCTTTCTTT. This chain links TRBV30 with TRBJ1-1; the D gene is possibly TRBD1 (5 bases). V was shortened by 0 bases and J by 8 bases, with 13 bases between the two germline ends. CDR1 is GTSNPN and CDR2 is SVGIG in the germline V gene (reference sequence). CDR3 length: 13 amino acids.